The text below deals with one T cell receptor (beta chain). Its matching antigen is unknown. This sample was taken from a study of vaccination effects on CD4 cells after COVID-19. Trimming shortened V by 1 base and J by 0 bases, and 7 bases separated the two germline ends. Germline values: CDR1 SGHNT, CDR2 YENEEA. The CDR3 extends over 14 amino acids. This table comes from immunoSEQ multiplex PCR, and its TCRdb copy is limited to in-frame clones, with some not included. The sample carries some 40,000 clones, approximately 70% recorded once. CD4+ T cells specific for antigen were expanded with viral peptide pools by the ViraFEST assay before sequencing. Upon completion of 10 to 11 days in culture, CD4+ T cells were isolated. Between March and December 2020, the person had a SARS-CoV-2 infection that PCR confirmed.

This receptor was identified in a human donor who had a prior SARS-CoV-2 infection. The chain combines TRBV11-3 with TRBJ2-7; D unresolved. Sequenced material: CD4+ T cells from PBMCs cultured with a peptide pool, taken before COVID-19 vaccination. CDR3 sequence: CASSLGHSSYEQYF. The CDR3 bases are TGTGCCAGCAGCTTAGGTCATAGCTCCTACGAGCAGTACTTC.